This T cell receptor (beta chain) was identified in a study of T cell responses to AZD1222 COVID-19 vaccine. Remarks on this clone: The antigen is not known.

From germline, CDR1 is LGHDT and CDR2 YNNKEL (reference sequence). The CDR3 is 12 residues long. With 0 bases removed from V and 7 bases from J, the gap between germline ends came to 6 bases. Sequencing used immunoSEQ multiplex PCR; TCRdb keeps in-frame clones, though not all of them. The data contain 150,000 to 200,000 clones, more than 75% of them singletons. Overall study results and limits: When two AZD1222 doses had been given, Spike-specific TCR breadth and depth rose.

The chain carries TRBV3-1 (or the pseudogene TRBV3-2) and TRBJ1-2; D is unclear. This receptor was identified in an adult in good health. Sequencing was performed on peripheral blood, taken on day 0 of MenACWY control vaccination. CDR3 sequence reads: CASSQDWGGYTF. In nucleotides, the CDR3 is TGTGCCAGCAGCCAAGATTGGGGTGGCTACACCTTC.